A single sample gave rise to the 20 T cell receptor beta chains below, sequenced in a study of cytomegalovirus exposure and HLA in healthy donors. Only in-frame clones appear in the TCRdb table, and some are missing; sequencing was by immunoSEQ multiplex PCR. The table has about 360,000 clones, 75% to 90% seen once. The sample was PBMCs. The source of these receptors is a woman aged 18-29 years in good health and CMV-seronegative.

The rearrangement links TRBV6-1 to TRBJ1-1; 7 nucleotides agree with TRBD1. Germline values: CDR1 MNHNS, CDR2 SASEGT. The ends lost 4 bases at V and 1 base at J; junction bases unmatched: 6. There are 15 residues in the CDR3. CDR3 in DNA: TGTGCCAGCAGTGTACCGGGACAGCCGAACACTGAAGCTTTCTTT. Protein sequence: CASSVPGQPNTEAFF.

The genes are TRBV7-9 and TRBJ1-5; D perhaps matches TRBD1 (6 bases). The germline CDR1 and CDR2 sequences are SEHNR and FQNEAQ (reference sequence). The CDR3 spans 14 residues. V was clipped by 5 bases and J by 6 bases, with 14 bases between them. The CDR3 region is CASSPQGIGQPQHF. As DNA, the CDR3 is TGTGCCAGCAGCCCACAGGGAATCGGTCAGCCCCAGCATTTT.

The genes are TRBV10-3 and TRBJ1-3; D is undetermined. V lost 10 bases, J lost 7 bases, and 8 bases lay in between. This CDR3 spans 10 amino acids. CDR1 is ENHRY, CDR2 SYGVKD, per germline. The chain's CDR3 is CATVENTIYF. The CDR3 nucleotides are TGTGCCACCGTCGAGAACACCATATATTTT.

The chain joins TRBV28 to TRBJ1-1; possibly TRBD1 for D (6 bases). Germline assignment: CDR1 MDHEN and CDR2 SYDVKM. The germline V and J ends were trimmed by 7 bases and 2 bases, with 17 bases remaining between them. The CDR3 contains 15 residues. As DNA, the CDR3 is TGTGCCAGCACCCCAGCGGACAGAATTAACACTGAAGCTTTCTTT. It codes for CASTPADRINTEAFF.

The rearrangement joins TRBV1 to TRBJ2-3; the D segment call TRBD2 is taken from the table without a DNA check. TRBV1 is given as a pseudogene. The CDR3 length is 18 residues. The CDR3 nucleotides read TGCACCAGCAGCCTACCCAGTCTGGGGGGGACCGGCACAGATACGCAGTATTTT. Translated, it gives CTSSLPSLGGTGTDTQYF.

The chain couples TRBV2 to TRBJ1-5; D is uncertain. The V end was cut by 4 bases, the J end by 3 bases, with 4 bases between. The CDR3 length is 12 residues. CDR1 is SNHLY, CDR2 FYNNEI, per germline. The CDR3 DNA reads TGTGCCAGCAGTGCTTCCAATCAGCCCCAGCATTTT. Protein sequence: CASSASNQPQHF.

This clone was observed a few times. The V and J genes are TRBV2 and TRBJ2-3, with TRBD2 identical over 9 bases. Germline V lookup: CDR1 SNHLY, CDR2 FYNNEI. Unmatched junction bases numbered 3, after V lost 0 bases and J lost 2 bases. This CDR3 has 16 amino acids. Here the CDR3 reads CASSEAPSGDTDTQYF. For the CDR3, the DNA is TGTGCCAGCAGTGAAGCGCCTAGCGGGGACACAGATACGCAGTATTTT.

The rearrangement links TRBV6-5 to TRBJ2-7; TRBD2 aligns across 7 bases. V lost 7 bases to trimming and J lost 1 base; unmatched junction nucleotides: 4. The CDR3 consists of 13 residues. Germline V gene data show CDR1 as MNHEY and CDR2 as SVGAGI. This chain's CDR3 is CASMPGGSYEQYF. CDR3 sequence (DNA): TGTGCCAGCATGCCGGGAGGATCCTACGAGCAGTACTTC.

For the CDR3, the DNA is TGTGCCAGCAGTTTCAGAGGGGGCACTGAAGCTTTCTTT. Translation: CASSFRGGTEAFF. The rearrangement joins TRBV28 to TRBJ1-1, with D maybe TRBD1 (6 bases). The CDR3 extends over 13 amino acids. The germline V gene has CDR1 MDHEN and CDR2 SYDVKM. Trimming removed 3 bases at V and 4 bases at J, with 9 bases between.

The genes are TRBV19 and TRBJ2-7; perhaps TRBD1 as D (6 bases). The V gene lost 3 bases and the J gene lost 2 bases, with 11 bases spanning the gap. Germline V gene data show CDR1 as LNHDA and CDR2 as SQIVND (reference sequence). The CDR3 extends over 14 amino acids. The CDR3 loop is CASSMTGAAYEQYF. The DNA for the CDR3 is TGTGCCAGTAGTATGACAGGAGCCGCCTACGAGCAGTACTTC.

The J gene is TRBJ2-7, the V gene TRBV4-2; TRBD2 matches at 14 bases. With 1 base clipped from V and 3 bases from J, the junction kept 5 bases outside the gene matches. CDR3 length equals 17 residues. Germline V gene lookup returns CDR1 LGHNA and CDR2 YNFKEQ. The CDR3 nucleotides read TGTGCCAGCAGCCAAGTGGGACTAGCGGGGGACGGCTACGAGCAGTACTTC. This sequence encodes CASSQVGLAGDGYEQYF.

This chain connects TRBV4-2 to TRBJ2-3, with TRBD2 matching over 12 bases. Per the germline V gene, CDR1 is LGHNA and CDR2 is YNFKEQ. CDR3 length equals 16 residues. Unmatched junction bases numbered 4, after V lost 4 bases and J lost 2 bases. The CDR3 loop is CASSLGLAGSTDTQYF. Written as DNA, the CDR3 is TGTGCCAGCAGCCTTGGACTAGCGGGGTCCACAGATACGCAGTATTTT.

This clone was picked up one time. The V and J genes are TRBV18 and TRBJ1-1, with D possibly TRBD1 on 5 matching bases. V gave up 2 bases and J gave up 4 bases, with 14 bases separating them. The CDR3 totals 15 residues. Germline V CDR1 and CDR2: KGHSH, LQKENI. In nucleotides, the CDR3 is TGTGCCAGCTCACCAGACCAGGGTCAAGGCACTGAAGCTTTCTTT. Protein product: CASSPDQGQGTEAFF.

The chain recombines TRBV29-1 with TRBJ1-2, with 8 bases lining up with TRBD1. Trimming took 6 bases from V and 8 from J; bases not matched to a gene: 8. This CDR3 spans 12 amino acids. Germline CDR1 is SQVTM and CDR2 is ANQGSEA. CDR3 region: CSVGGQGVGYTF. The CDR3 DNA follows: TGCAGCGTCGGAGGACAGGGAGTGGGCTACACCTTC.

CDR3 in amino acids: CASSKGDRAYEQYF. The CDR3 DNA reads as TGTGCCAGTAGTAAGGGGGACAGGGCCTACGAGCAGTACTTC. The rearrangement links TRBV19 to TRBJ2-7; 9 bases map to TRBD1. Germline values: CDR1 LNHDA, CDR2 SQIVND (reference sequence). V shed 4 bases and J 2 bases; nucleotides not matched to a gene: 3. There are 14 residues in the CDR3.

The chain combines TRBV2 with TRBJ2-3; perhaps TRBD1 as D (5 bases). Trimming pared 4 bases from V and 2 bases from J, leaving 10 bases between. The CDR3 loop spans 14 amino acids. Germline V CDR1 and CDR2: SNHLY, FYNNEI. DNA of the CDR3: TGTGCCAGCAGTGCCAGACAGTTCACAGATACGCAGTATTTT. It specifies CASSARQFTDTQYF.

This chain's CDR3 is CASTGQTQAFF. DNA of the CDR3: TGTGCCAGCACGGGACAGACGCAAGCTTTCTTT. The gene calls are TRBV28 and TRBJ1-1; 7 bases fit TRBD1. V lost 7 bases and J lost 9; bases outside the gene matches: 5. The CDR3 covers 11 residues. Germline V gives CDR1 MDHEN, CDR2 SYDVKM.

V gene TRBV2 combines with J gene TRBJ1-5; TRBD1 matches at 12 bases. Germline CDR1 and CDR2: SNHLY and FYNNEI. There are 16 residues in the CDR3. The V and J ends lost 6 bases and 7 bases, in that order; junction bases with no gene match: 10. This chain's CDR3 is CASRGQGAELRQPQHF. CDR3 coding DNA: TGTGCCAGCAGGGGACAGGGGGCAGAGTTAAGACAGCCCCAGCATTTT. Looking up the rest from reference TRBV2 and TRBJ1-5 gives the full variable domain: EPEVTQTPSHQVTQMGQEVILRCVPISNHLYFYWYRQILGQKVEFLVSFYNNEISEKSEIFDDQFSVERPDGSNFTLKIRSTKLEDSAMYFCASRGQGAELRQPQHFGDGTRLSIL.

V gene TRBV28 combines with J gene TRBJ1-5; TRBD1 matches at 9 bases. The CDR3 runs to 16 residues. V trimming: 8 bases; J trimming: 0 bases; junction bases outside the gene matches: 8. CDR1 and CDR2 from the germline V gene are MDHEN and SYDVKM. CDR3 DNA: TGTGCCAGCCTGGGACAGGGCCTATATAGCAATCAGCCCCAGCATTTT. Protein product: CASLGQGLYSNQPQHF.

V usage is TRBV5-6 and J usage is TRBJ2-1, with TRBD2 identical over 9 bases. The V gene end was trimmed by 1 base and the J gene end by 7 bases; junction bases not matched to a gene: 9. This CDR3 has 16 amino acids. CDR1 is SGHDT and CDR2 is YYEEEE in the germline V gene. The DNA for the CDR3 is TGTGCCAGCAGCTTGTTATGGCTAGCGGGGAGGAATGAGCAGTTCTTC. Encoded protein: CASSLLWLAGRNEQFF.